The present T cell receptor (beta chain) was sequenced within a study of cytomegalovirus exposure and HLA in healthy donors. Study findings and constraints: In vitro assays verified that a few CMV-associated chains recognized CMV antigens specifically. According to a later analysis, TCR clusters from the first cohort tended to co-occur in the approximately 120 validation repertoires. The study labeled 164 TCR beta chains cytomegalovirus-associated.

Germline V gives CDR1 MNHEY, CDR2 SMNVEV (reference sequence). Trimming shortened V by 2 bases and J by 6 bases, and 12 bases separated the two germline ends. The length of the CDR3 is 14 residues. The donors formed part of the 120-subject validation cohort, distinct from the roughly 620-subject first cohort. Assay: immunoSEQ multiplex PCR; the TCRdb copy retains only in-frame clones and omits some. The sample holds fewer than 130,000 clones, around nine tenths seen once. In regard to this clone: The target antigen is unknown.

Sequenced material: PBMCs. The sequence was collected from a woman younger than 30 in good health and CMV-seronegative. V usage is TRBV27 and J usage is TRBJ2-3; D is perhaps TRBD1 (5 bases). The CDR3 loop reads CASSLRGFGDTQYF. In nucleotides, the CDR3 is TGTGCCAGCAGTTTAAGGGGTTTCGGCGATACGCAGTATTTT.